The T cell receptor (beta chain) under discussion was sequenced for a study of blood T cells in healthy people across ages. Overall study results and limits: Since the PBMCs were unsorted, naive and antigen-experienced cells could not be conclusively compared. There was no known CMV status for donors, so expanded clonotype changes were possibly confounded.

As concerns this clonotype: Its specificity is unknown.

A J-beta primer mix and a sample-barcoded 5' primer were used in a second PCR of about 7 to 12 cycles. All samples gave at least 2.5 million CDR3-containing paired-end reads. TCRdb used MiXCR to reprocess the 5' RACE reads, holding one entry per CDR3 protein. The sample lists some 1.4 million distinct CDR3 sequences, about 40% occurring once. Russia was home to the donors, healthy Caucasian individuals aged about 6 to 90. This CDR3 has 15 residues. The J segment lost 0 bases and the V segment lost 7 bases, leaving 8 bases of the junction unmatched. Germline CDR1 is MNHEY and CDR2 is SMNVEV (reference sequence).

V is TRBV27 and J is TRBJ1-2; TRBD1 matches at 7 bases. This TCR came from a woman aged 18 to 35 in good health. The sequencing sample was made of blood. DNA for the CDR3: TGTGCCAGCAACCCAACAGGGGCGGCTAACTATGGCTACACCTTC. Its protein product is CASNPTGAANYGYTF.